This entry lists 30 T cell receptor beta chains sequenced from one sample in a study of cytotoxic CD8 clonotypes in ibrutinib-treated CLL. Measured with immunoSEQ multiplex PCR; TCRdb has only the in-frame clones, and not every one. The data hold about 58,000 clones, with around 68% observed a single time. The sample consisted of PBMCs, taken after 12 months of ibrutinib treatment. The receptors were sampled from a human donor with chronic lymphocytic leukemia.

The rearrangement joins TRBV29-1 to TRBJ2-2; D is undetermined. V was clipped by 6 bases and J by 4 bases, with 9 bases between them. Germline V gives CDR1 SQVTM, CDR2 ANQGSEA. This CDR3 spans 12 amino acids. Written as DNA, the CDR3 is TGCAGCGTATGGTGGGGCACCGGGGAGCTGTTTTTT. Amino acid sequence: CSVWWGTGELFF.

CDR3 protein: CASSPDGGIYGYTF. CDR3 DNA: TGTGCCAGTAGTCCCGACGGGGGGATCTATGGCTACACCTTC. This rearrangement joins TRBV19 to TRBJ1-2; the D gene is possibly TRBD1 (5 bases). Trimming left V 5 bases short and J 4 bases short, with 14 bases between. This CDR3 spans 14 amino acids. Germline V gene sequence: CDR1 LNHDA, CDR2 SQIVND (reference sequence).

The gene calls are TRBV18 and TRBJ2-1; TRBD1 matches at 11 bases. The CDR3 loop spans 15 amino acids. J gave up 2 bases and V 4 bases, and 1 base lay outside the gene matches. Germline CDR1 is KGHSH and CDR2 is LQKENI. The CDR3 region has the DNA TGTGCCAGCTCACGGACAGGGGGCGCCTACAATGAGCAGTTCTTC. Its translation: CASSRTGGAYNEQFF.

The chain uses TRBV27 and TRBJ1-4; TRBD1 might be the D (6 bases). The CDR3 consists of 15 residues. V was pared by 6 bases and J by 2 bases, with 13 bases between. The germline CDR1 and CDR2 sequences are MNHEY and SMNVEV (reference sequence). The CDR3 sequence: CASSQGGATNEKLFF. The CDR3 DNA reads TGTGCCAGCAGCCAAGGGGGGGCGACTAATGAAAAACTGTTTTTT.

As to this clone: A read error may account for a junction end that differs from germline. This rearrangement joins TRBV7-7 to TRBJ2-5, with 9 bases matching TRBD2. The CDR3 consists of 14 residues. Germline V gene lookup returns CDR1 SSHAT and CDR2 FNYEAQ (reference sequence). For the CDR3, the DNA is TGTGCTAGCAGCCCCGGACTAGCGAGCGAGCGAATTTACTTC. This gives the protein CASSPGLASERIYF.

V gene TRBV5-4 combines with J gene TRBJ2-5, with D tentatively TRBD1 (5 bases). The CDR3 has 15 residues. Trimming took 1 base from V and 2 from J, leaving 12 bases between them. Germline V gene sequence: CDR1 SGHNT, CDR2 YYREEE (reference sequence). The CDR3 loop reads CASSLMRQTQETQYF. CDR3 bases: TGTGCCAGCAGCTTGATGAGACAGACTCAAGAGACCCAGTACTTC.

The chain is built from TRBV28 and TRBJ1-1; D not resolved. Per germline, CDR1 MDHEN and CDR2 SYDVKM. The V end lost 3 bases, the J end lost 1 base, and 6 bases lay between the germline ends. The CDR3 length is 13 residues. In nucleotides, the CDR3 is TGTGCCAGCAGTTTGTCCGAGAACACTGAAGCTTTCTTT. This gives the protein CASSLSENTEAFF.

V is TRBV7-9 and J is TRBJ2-1; no firm D call. This CDR3 is built from 12 residues. Germline values: CDR1 SEHNR, CDR2 FQNEAQ (reference sequence). V lost 3 bases to trimming and J lost 9 bases, with 9 bases between them. CDR3 loop: CASSFFHIEQFF. Here the CDR3 DNA reads TGTGCCAGCAGCTTCTTTCACATTGAGCAGTTCTTC.

The V and J genes are TRBV30 and TRBJ2-3, with a tentative D call TRBD1 (5 bases). V was trimmed by 2 bases and J by 0 bases, leaving 12 bases between them. In germline, CDR1 is GTSNPN, CDR2 SVGIG (reference sequence). The CDR3 totals 15 residues. In DNA, the CDR3 is TGTGCCTGGAGTACTGGCAGGGATAGCACAGATACGCAGTATTTT. Translated, it gives CAWSTGRDSTDTQYF.

CDR3 sequence reads: CASSLGAGEADTQYF. DNA of the CDR3: TGCGCCAGCAGCTTGGGAGCGGGAGAAGCAGATACGCAGTATTTT. The chain couples TRBV5-1 to TRBJ2-3; the match to TRBD2 covers 8 bases. This CDR3 is 15 amino acids long. Germline V lookup: CDR1 SGHRS, CDR2 YFSETQ. V gave up 0 bases and J gave up 4 bases; unmatched junction bases: 4.

This rearrangement joins TRBV7-6 to TRBJ2-2, with TRBD2 identical over 14 bases. The CDR3 length is 15 residues. Germline loops: CDR1 SGHVS, CDR2 FNYEAQ. Trimming removed 8 bases from V and 5 bases from J; junction bases left unmatched: 4. The CDR3 spells CASRLAGGRTGELFF. The CDR3 nucleotides are TGTGCCAGCCGACTAGCGGGAGGGCGGACCGGGGAGCTGTTTTTT.

The chain uses TRBV11-3 and TRBJ2-3; TRBD2 might be the D (6 bases). The CDR3 spans 15 residues. Germline CDR1 is SGHNT and CDR2 is YENEEA. V lost 5 bases, J lost 3 bases, and 15 bases lay in between. The CDR3 DNA is TGTGCCAGCAGCCCATCTAGCGATTCGACAGATACGCAGTATTTT. The encoded protein is CASSPSSDSTDTQYF.

V usage is TRBV19 and J usage is TRBJ2-7; 8 bases line up with TRBD2. V shed 8 bases, J shed 4 bases, and the junction held 13 bases outside the gene matches. CDR1 and CDR2 from the germline V gene are LNHDA and SQIVND (reference sequence). The length of the CDR3 is 15 residues. The CDR3 sequence is CASSLAGARIYEQYF. CDR3 bases: TGTGCCAGTTCCCTAGCGGGCGCCAGAATTTACGAGCAGTACTTC.

Here the CDR3 DNA reads TGTGCCAGCAGTTTATTCGGGGTCTACGAGCAGTACTTC. Protein: CASSLFGVYEQYF. The rearrangement links TRBV28 to TRBJ2-7; perhaps TRBD2 as D (5 bases). Germline CDR1 is MDHEN and CDR2 is SYDVKM. This CDR3 is 13 amino acids long. Trimming pared 1 base from V and 3 bases from J, leaving 7 bases between.

The gene calls are TRBV6-6 and TRBJ2-3; 13 bases map to TRBD2. Germline V gene data show CDR1 as MNHNY and CDR2 as SVGAGI (reference sequence). The CDR3 is 16 amino acids. Trimming removed 6 bases from V and 5 bases from J; junction bases left unmatched: 8. The CDR3 region is CASRGAGLAGKDTQYF. The CDR3 bases are TGTGCCAGCAGGGGAGCGGGACTAGCGGGGAAAGATACGCAGTATTTT.

The chain uses TRBV15 and TRBJ1-5, with D tentatively TRBD1 (6 bases). Germline V lookup: CDR1 LNHNV, CDR2 YYDKDF (reference sequence). This CDR3 region has 14 residues. Trimming removed 5 bases at V and 3 bases at J, with 11 bases between. This CDR3 reads CATSRGGDNQPQHF. In DNA, the CDR3 is TGTGCCACCAGCCGAGGGGGGGACAATCAGCCCCAGCATTTT.

The chain has TRBV7-2 and TRBJ2-7, with D unclear. CDR1 is SGHTA, CDR2 FQGNSA, per germline. Trimming removed 2 bases at V and 0 bases at J, with 8 bases between. This CDR3 region has 14 residues. The CDR3 coding sequence is TGTGCCAGCAGCTTAAGCCGCGACTCCTACGAGCAGTACTTC. The encoded protein is CASSLSRDSYEQYF.

The rearrangement links TRBV6-4 to TRBJ2-1, with TRBD1 matching over 7 bases. The CDR3 has 17 amino acids. Germline V CDR1 and CDR2: MRHNA, SNTAGT. Germline trimming cut 0 bases from V and 1 base from J; bases unmatched to any gene: 6. CDR3 residues: CASSDSWDSTSYNEQFF. CDR3 DNA: TGTGCCAGCAGTGACTCGTGGGACAGTACGTCCTACAATGAGCAGTTCTTC.

The chain couples TRBV6-5 to TRBJ2-3; no definite D call. In germline, CDR1 is MNHEY, CDR2 SVGAGI. This CDR3 is built from 15 residues. The ends were cut back, 6 bases at V and 0 bases at J, with 13 bases in the middle. As DNA, the CDR3 is TGTGCCAGCAGGCGACAAGACTCTAGCACAGATACGCAGTATTTT. It encodes CASRRQDSSTDTQYF.

This clone was observed a handful of times. The rearrangement links TRBV6-1 to TRBJ2-7; 7 bases map to TRBD2. The germline CDR1 and CDR2 sequences are MNHNS and SASEGT. The CDR3 extends over 13 amino acids. The DNA of the CDR3 is TGTGCTACCAGCTCTAGCGGAAAATACGAGCAGTACTTC. Translating gives CATSSSGKYEQYF.

The chain's CDR3 is CASSPIIGGELFF. DNA of the CDR3: TGTGCCAGCAGCCCCATCATCGGCGGGGAGCTGTTTTTT. J is TRBJ2-2 and V is TRBV6-5; D is ambiguous. The CDR3 is made up of 13 amino acids. Germline CDR1 is MNHEY and CDR2 is SVGAGI. Trimming removed 6 bases from V and 7 bases from J, with 12 bases in between.

The chain couples TRBV6-1 to TRBJ2-4; 11 bases agree with TRBD1. The CDR3 is made up of 15 amino acids. J gave up 6 bases and V 7 bases, and 8 bases lay outside the gene matches. Germline CDR1 MNHNS, CDR2 SASEGT. The CDR3 region is CASISPGQGGNIQYF. In DNA form, the CDR3 reads TGTGCCAGCATTAGTCCGGGACAGGGGGGAAACATTCAGTACTTC.

A few counts support this clone. This sequence joins TRBV7-8 and TRBJ2-3; D is ambiguous. CDR1 is SGHVS, CDR2 FQNEAQ, per germline. V lost 3 bases, J lost 6 bases, and 4 bases lay in between. The CDR3 spans 11 residues. The CDR3 spells CASSFDDTQYF. The DNA for the CDR3 is TGTGCCAGCAGCTTCGATGATACGCAGTATTTT.

The V gene is TRBV6-1, the J gene TRBJ2-2, with D unresolved. Germline V gene data show CDR1 as MNHNS and CDR2 as SASEGT. The V and J ends lost 2 bases and 3 bases respectively, with 4 bases between them. The CDR3 is 13 amino acids. CDR3: CASSEHYTGELFF. CDR3 bases: TGTGCCAGCAGTGAACACTACACCGGGGAGCTGTTTTTT.

The rearrangement joins TRBV28 to TRBJ2-5, with 7 nucleotides matching TRBD2. This CDR3 has 15 amino acids. Trimming cost V 2 bases and J 3 bases; bases outside gene matches: 6. Germline loops: CDR1 MDHEN, CDR2 SYDVKM. The CDR3 region is CASSLGHAGEETQYF. DNA of the CDR3: TGTGCCAGCAGTTTAGGACATGCGGGAGAAGAGACCCAGTACTTC.

The V gene is TRBV29-1, the J gene TRBJ1-5; 9 bases are a match to TRBD1. J gave up 7 bases and V 4 bases, and 5 bases lay outside the gene matches. The CDR3 is 13 residues long. Germline V gives CDR1 SQVTM, CDR2 ANQGSEA. The CDR3, as DNA: TGCAGCGTTGCAACAGGGGGCTCCCAGCCCCAGCATTTT. Its protein product is CSVATGGSQPQHF. Full variable domain (rest looked up from reference TRBV29-1 and TRBJ1-5): SAVISQKPSRDICQRGTSLTIQCQVDSQVTMMFWYRQQPGQSLTLIATANQGSEATYESGFVIDKFPISRPNLTFSTLTVSNMSPEDSSIYLCSVATGGSQPQHFGDGTRLSIL.

The V gene is TRBV5-1, the J gene TRBJ2-7; D may correspond to TRBD1 or TRBD2 (5 bases each). V was pared by 1 base and J by 2 bases, with 10 bases between. CDR1 and CDR2 from the germline V gene are SGHRS and YFSETQ. CDR3 length equals 14 residues. The CDR3 sequence is CASSLNQGPYEQYF. The DNA of the CDR3 is TGCGCCAGCAGCTTGAACCAGGGACCCTACGAGCAGTACTTC.

The sample holds one count of this clone. CDR3 sequence reads: CASSLTAAEAFF. The DNA for the CDR3 is TGTGCCAGCAGTTTGACAGCGGCTGAAGCTTTCTTT. The chain has TRBV6-1 and TRBJ1-1, with D perhaps TRBD1 (5 bases). The V gene's germline CDR1 is MNHNS and CDR2 SASEGT. The CDR3 loop spans 12 amino acids. Trimming removed 5 bases at V and 6 bases at J, with 10 bases between.

V and J are TRBV16 and TRBJ2-6; 7 nucleotides line up with TRBD1. Germline V lookup: CDR1 KGHSY, CDR2 FQNENV. The CDR3 spans 15 residues. Trimming at V came to 8 bases and at J to 0 bases, leaving 4 bases not matched to a gene. CDR3 residues: CASSRGISGANVLTF. The DNA of the CDR3 is TGTGCCAGCTCCAGGGGGATCTCTGGGGCCAACGTCCTGACTTTC.

This clone was found once. V is TRBV30 and J is TRBJ2-2; possibly TRBD2 for D (5 bases). Germline lookup yields CDR1 GTSNPN and CDR2 SVGIG (reference sequence). The CDR3 spans 14 residues. V was cut by 3 bases and J by 2 bases, with 10 bases left in between. The chain's CDR3 is CAWRRSGNTGELFF. Written as DNA, the CDR3 is TGTGCCTGGAGACGGAGCGGAAACACCGGGGAGCTGTTTTTT.